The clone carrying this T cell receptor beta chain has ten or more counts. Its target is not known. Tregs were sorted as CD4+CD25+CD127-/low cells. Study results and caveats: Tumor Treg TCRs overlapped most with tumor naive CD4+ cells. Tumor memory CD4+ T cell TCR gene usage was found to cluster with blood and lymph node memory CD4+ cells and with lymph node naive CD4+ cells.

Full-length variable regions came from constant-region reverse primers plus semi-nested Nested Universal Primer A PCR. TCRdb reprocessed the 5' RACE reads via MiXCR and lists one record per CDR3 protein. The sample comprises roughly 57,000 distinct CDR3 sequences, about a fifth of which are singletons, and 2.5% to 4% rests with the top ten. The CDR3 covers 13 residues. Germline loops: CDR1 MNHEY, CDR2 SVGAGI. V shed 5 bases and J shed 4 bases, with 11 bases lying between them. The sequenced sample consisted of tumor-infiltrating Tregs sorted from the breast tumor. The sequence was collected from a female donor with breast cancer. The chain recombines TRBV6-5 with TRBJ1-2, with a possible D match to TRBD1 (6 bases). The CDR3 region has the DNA TGTGCCAGCAGTCTGGCACAGGGCTATGGCTACACCTTC. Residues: CASSLAQGYGYTF.